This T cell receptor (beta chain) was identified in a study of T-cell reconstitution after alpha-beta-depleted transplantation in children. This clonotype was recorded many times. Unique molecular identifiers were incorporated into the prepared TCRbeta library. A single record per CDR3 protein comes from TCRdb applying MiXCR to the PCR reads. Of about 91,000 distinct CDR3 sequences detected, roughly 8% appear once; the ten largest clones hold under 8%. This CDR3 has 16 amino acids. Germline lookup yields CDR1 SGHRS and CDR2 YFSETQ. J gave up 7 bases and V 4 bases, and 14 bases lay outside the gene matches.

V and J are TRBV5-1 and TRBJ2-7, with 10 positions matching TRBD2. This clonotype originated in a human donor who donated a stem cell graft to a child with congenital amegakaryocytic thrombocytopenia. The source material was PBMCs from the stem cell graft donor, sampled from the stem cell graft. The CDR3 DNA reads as TGCGCCAGCAGCACATTACCGGGACTAGCGATGGTAGAGCAGTACTTC. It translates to CASSTLPGLAMVEQYF.